The rows below give T cell receptor beta chains drawn from one sample of a study of control samples from healthy donors and cancer patients. Using immunoSEQ multiplex PCR, the repertoire was profiled, and TCRdb retains in-frame clones only, with some absent. The sample shows tens of thousands of clones, approximately 80% of them seen only once. Sequencing used blood. Every receptor here comes from a man aged 50 to 60 in good health. Both conserved end residues are part of each CDR3. A D gene is named only where the DNA matches it firmly. Some rows have no size entry. The others give once, few or many, or a class for an expanded clone.

clone_size	v_call	j_call	d_call	cdr3_aa	cdr3_nt
-	TRBV27	TRBJ2-4	-	CASSSFDTDKNIQYF	TGTGCCAGCAGTTCCTTTGACACAGACAAAAACATTCAGTACTTC
-	TRBV18	TRBJ2-1	TRBD1	CASSPPGQGTRNEQFF	TGTGCCAGCTCACCACCGGGACAGGGTACGAGGAATGAGCAGTTCTTC
-	TRBV3-1/TRBV3-2	TRBJ2-3	-	CASSQSGFEDTQYF	TGTGCCAGCAGCCAATCCGGGTTTGAAGATACGCAGTATTTT
-	TRBV4-3	TRBJ2-1	-	CASSQDRSFSGAEQFF	TGCGCCAGCAGCCAAGATCGATCTTTCTCCGGTGCTGAGCAGTTCTTC
-	TRBV5-1	TRBJ2-3	TRBD2	CASSWGGTSGSTDTQYF	TGCGCCAGCAGCTGGGGTGGGACTAGCGGGAGCACAGATACGCAGTATTTT
few	TRBV19	TRBJ1-2	TRBD1	CASSITHTGDGYTF	TGTGCCAGTAGTATAACTCATACAGGGGATGGCTACACCTTC
-	TRBV7-2	TRBJ2-5	-	CASSGRQASGETQYF	TGTGCCAGCAGCGGTCGACAGGCTTCAGGGGAGACCCAGTACTTC
-	TRBV3-1/TRBV3-2	TRBJ2-3	TRBD2	CASSQVASGTSGHRRADTQYF	TGTGCCAGCAGCCAAGTTGCTTCCGGGACTAGCGGGCACAGGAGGGCAGATACGCAGTATTTT
-	TRBV4-1	TRBJ2-7	TRBD1	CASSQEDRGPYEQYF	TGCGCCAGCAGCCAGGAGGACAGGGGCCCCTACGAGCAGTACTTC
-	TRBV10-3	TRBJ2-2	-	CAISDSGELFF	TGTGCCATCAGTGATTCCGGGGAGCTGTTTTTT
-	TRBV24-1	TRBJ2-1	TRBD1	CATSDLTGASYNEQFF	TGTGCCACCAGTGATCTTACAGGGGCCTCTTACAATGAGCAGTTCTTC
-	TRBV28	TRBJ1-2	-	CASSTPTVPGGYGYTF	TGTGCCAGCAGCACCCCCACGGTTCCGGGCGGTTATGGCTACACCTTC
-	TRBV15	TRBJ2-3	TRBD1	CATSRVSGGHTDTQYF	TGTGCCACCAGCAGAGTGTCAGGGGGCCACACAGATACGCAGTATTTT
-	TRBV25-1	TRBJ2-2	-	CASSLTSTAGTGELFF	TGTGCCAGCAGTTTAACCAGCACGGCTGGCACCGGGGAGCTGTTTTTT
-	TRBV11-1	TRBJ2-1	-	CASSLATTGREQFF	TGTGCCAGCAGCTTAGCAACGACGGGGCGTGAGCAGTTCTTC
-	TRBV4-1	TRBJ1-3	-	CASSQGGYGNTIYF	TGCGCCAGCAGCCAAGGGGGTTATGGAAACACCATATATTTT
-	TRBV5-1	TRBJ1-3	-	CASSLNPTGPGNTIYF	TGCGCCAGCAGCCTAAACCCTACAGGGCCGGGAAACACCATATATTTT
-	TRBV24-1	TRBJ2-2	TRBD1	CATRDSGQGVGELFF	TGTGCCACCAGGGACTCCGGACAGGGAGTCGGGGAGCTGTTTTTT
few	TRBV6-6	TRBJ2-2	TRBD2	CASSPGTIGELFF	TGTGCCAGCAGCCCTGGGACTATCGGGGAGCTGTTTTTT
-	TRBV5-8	TRBJ2-2	TRBD1	CASSLLPGQGYTGELFF	TGTGCCAGCAGCTTACTACCGGGACAGGGGTACACCGGGGAGCTGTTTTTT
few	TRBV4-3	TRBJ2-3	-	CASSYQRGGSGNTQYF	TGCGCCAGCAGCTATCAGCGTGGCGGCTCGGGGAATACGCAGTATTTT
-	TRBV18	TRBJ2-5	-	CASSGQLQETQYF	TGTGCCAGCTCAGGACAGCTCCAAGAGACCCAGTACTTC
-	TRBV5-4	TRBJ2-1	TRBD2	CASSLEGLAVTLSYNEQFF	TGTGCCAGCAGCTTGGAGGGACTAGCGGTAACGTTATCCTACAATGAGCAGTTCTTC
few	TRBV5-1	TRBJ2-3	TRBD1	CASTLGQGNTDTQYF	TGCGCCAGCACCCTAGGACAGGGGAACACAGATACGCAGTATTTT
-	TRBV16	TRBJ2-7	-	CASSQSRPYEQYF	TGTGCCAGCAGCCAATCACGGCCCTACGAGCAGTACTTC
-	TRBV7-2	TRBJ2-7	TRBD2	CASSERAGAGHEQYF	TGTGCCAGCAGCGAACGAGCGGGGGCGGGCCACGAGCAGTACTTC
-	TRBV5-4	TRBJ2-2	-	CASSLEDTGELFF	TGTGCCAGCAGCTTGGAAGACACCGGGGAGCTGTTTTTT
-	TRBV28	TRBJ1-5	-	CASNLGSHQPQHF	TGTGCCAGCAATCTGGGGTCCCATCAGCCCCAGCATTTT
-	TRBV27	TRBJ1-1	-	CASRPGIGGTEAFF	TGTGCCAGCAGACCTGGAATAGGGGGCACTGAAGCTTTCTTT
once	TRBV4-2	TRBJ2-7	-	CASRPSESSYEQYF	TGTGCCAGCAGGCCTAGCGAGTCCTCCTACGAGCAGTACTTC
-	TRBV7-2	TRBJ2-2	TRBD2	CASSPGLAGGRGTGELFF	TGTGCCAGCAGCCCGGGACTAGCGGGAGGGCGCGGCACCGGGGAGCTGTTTTTT
-	TRBV11-2	TRBJ2-6	TRBD2	CASSTLAGGPSGANVLTF	TGTGCCAGCAGCACCCTAGCGGGAGGGCCGTCTGGGGCCAACGTCCTGACTTTC
-	TRBV30	TRBJ1-6	-	CAWSQGRGNSPLHF	TGTGCCTGGAGTCAGGGGCGCGGTAATTCACCCCTCCACTTT
-	TRBV27	TRBJ2-7	-	CASSYGQSSVQYF	TGTGCCAGCAGTTATGGACAGAGCTCGGTGCAGTACTTC
-	TRBV5-4	TRBJ2-2	-	CASSPSRGNTGELFF	TGTGCCAGCAGCCCTTCCAGGGGGAACACCGGGGAGCTGTTTTTT
-	TRBV7-9	TRBJ1-6	TRBD1	CASSTPPGTGGQSPLHF	TGTGCCAGCAGTACCCCACCCGGGACAGGGGGGCAATCACCCCTCCACTTT
-	TRBV7-2	TRBJ2-7	-	CASSSMDPYEQYF	TGTGCCAGCAGCTCAATGGACCCCTACGAGCAGTACTTC